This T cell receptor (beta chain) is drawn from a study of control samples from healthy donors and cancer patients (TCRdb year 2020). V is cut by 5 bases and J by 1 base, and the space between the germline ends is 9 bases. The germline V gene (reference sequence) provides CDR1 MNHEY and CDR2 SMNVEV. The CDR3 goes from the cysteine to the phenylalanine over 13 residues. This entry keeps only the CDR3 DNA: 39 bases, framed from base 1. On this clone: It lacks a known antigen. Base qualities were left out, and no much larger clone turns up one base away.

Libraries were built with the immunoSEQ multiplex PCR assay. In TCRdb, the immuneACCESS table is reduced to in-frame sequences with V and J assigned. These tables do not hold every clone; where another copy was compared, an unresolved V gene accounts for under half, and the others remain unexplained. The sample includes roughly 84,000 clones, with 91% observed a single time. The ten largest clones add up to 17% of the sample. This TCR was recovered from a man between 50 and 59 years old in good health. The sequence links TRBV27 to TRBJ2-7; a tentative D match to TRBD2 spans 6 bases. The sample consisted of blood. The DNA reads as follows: TGTGCCAGCAGTCCGGGACTTTCCTACGAGCAGTACTTC. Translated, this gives CASSPGLSYEQYF.